One and the same sample provided the 2 T cell receptor beta chains below, sequenced in a study of CD8+ T cells in alopecia areata (dated by TCRdb to 2017 to 2018). The time point label on this specimen signifies: baseline before oral tofacitinib. The library was obtained by the immunoSEQ multiplex PCR assay. RNA was extracted from all samples and reverse transcribed into cDNA, which served as template for TCR sequencing. Imported from immuneACCESS, the table was reduced by TCRdb to in-frame sequences with V and J called. These copies leave out some clones; in studies compared against another copy, an unresolved V gene accounts for under half, and the cause of the remainder is not known. This sample comprises 150,000 to 200,000 clones, roughly 70% of them detected only once. The top ten hold roughly an eighth of the sample. Here the sequenced sample was CD8+ T cells sorted from blood, taken at week 0. Every receptor here comes from a human donor with alopecia areata.

This clone appeared a few times. This sequence joins TRBV13 and TRBJ1-4, with 7 positions matching TRBD1. The CDR3 is made up of 15 amino acids. Germline loops: CDR1 PRHDT, CDR2 FYEKMQ (reference sequence). Trimming cost V 1 base and J 3 bases; bases outside gene matches: 2. The CDR3 DNA sequence: TGTGCCAGCAGCTTAGCGGGACAGCCTAATGAAAAACTGTTTTTT. Its translation is CASSLAGQPNEKLFF.

The chain has TRBV4-1 and TRBJ2-7; 11 positions agree with TRBD2. CDR1 is MGHRA, CDR2 YSYEKL, per germline. The CDR3 consists of 15 residues. V was pared by 1 base and J by 6 bases, with 5 bases of the junction left unmatched. The CDR3 DNA reads as TGCGCCAGCAGCCAAGTGAGGCTAGCGGGGGGCGAGCAGTACTTC. It is translated as CASSQVRLAGGEQYF.